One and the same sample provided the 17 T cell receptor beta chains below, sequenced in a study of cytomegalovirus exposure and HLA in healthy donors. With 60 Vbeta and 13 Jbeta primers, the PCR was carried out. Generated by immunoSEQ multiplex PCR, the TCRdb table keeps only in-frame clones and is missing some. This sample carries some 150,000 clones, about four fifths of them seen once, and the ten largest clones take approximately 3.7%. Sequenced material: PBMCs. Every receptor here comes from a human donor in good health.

The CDR3 protein is CASSLTVDESPLHF. The CDR3 coding sequence is TGTGCGAGTTCGTTGACAGTTGACGAATCACCCCTCCACTTT. The chain combines TRBV12-5 with TRBJ1-6; possibly TRBD1 for D (5 bases). CDR1 is LGHNT and CDR2 is FRNRAP in the germline V gene. CDR3 size: 14 residues.

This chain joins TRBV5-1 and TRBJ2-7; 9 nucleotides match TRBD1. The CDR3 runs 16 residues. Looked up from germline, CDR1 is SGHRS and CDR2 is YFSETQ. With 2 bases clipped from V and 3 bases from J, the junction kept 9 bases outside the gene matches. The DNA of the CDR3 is TGCGCCAGCAGCTTTACCGGGACAGGGCATAACTACGAGCAGTACTTC. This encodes CASSFTGTGHNYEQYF.

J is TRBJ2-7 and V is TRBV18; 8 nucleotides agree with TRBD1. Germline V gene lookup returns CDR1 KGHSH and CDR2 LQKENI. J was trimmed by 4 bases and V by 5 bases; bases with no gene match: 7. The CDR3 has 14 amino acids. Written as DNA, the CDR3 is TGTGCCAGCTCATCTCAGGACAGGGTATACGAGCAGTACTTC. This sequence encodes CASSSQDRVYEQYF.

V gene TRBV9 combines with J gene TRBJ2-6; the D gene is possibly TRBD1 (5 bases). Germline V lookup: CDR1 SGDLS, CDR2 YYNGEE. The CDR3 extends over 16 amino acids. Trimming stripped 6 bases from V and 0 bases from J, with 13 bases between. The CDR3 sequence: CASTATAGSGANVLTF. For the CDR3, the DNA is TGTGCCAGCACGGCGACAGCCGGCTCTGGGGCCAACGTCCTGACTTTC.

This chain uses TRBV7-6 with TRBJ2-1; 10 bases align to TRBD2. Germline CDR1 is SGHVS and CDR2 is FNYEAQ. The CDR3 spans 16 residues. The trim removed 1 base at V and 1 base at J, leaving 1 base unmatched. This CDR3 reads CASSLVAGGSYNEQFF. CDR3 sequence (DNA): TGTGCCAGCAGCTTAGTAGCGGGGGGATCCTACAATGAGCAGTTCTTC.

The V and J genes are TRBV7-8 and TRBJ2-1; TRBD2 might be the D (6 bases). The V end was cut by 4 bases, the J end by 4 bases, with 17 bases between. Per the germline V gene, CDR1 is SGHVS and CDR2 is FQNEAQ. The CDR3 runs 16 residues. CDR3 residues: CASSSHRDLPYNEQFF. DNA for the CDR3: TGTGCCAGCAGCTCGCACCGGGACTTGCCTTACAATGAGCAGTTCTTC.

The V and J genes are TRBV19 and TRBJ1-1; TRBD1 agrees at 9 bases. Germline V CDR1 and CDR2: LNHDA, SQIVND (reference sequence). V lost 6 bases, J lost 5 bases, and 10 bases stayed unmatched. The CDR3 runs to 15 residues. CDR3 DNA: TGTGCCAGTAGGATATCGACAGGGGGTGGGACTGAAGCTTTCTTT. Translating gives CASRISTGGGTEAFF. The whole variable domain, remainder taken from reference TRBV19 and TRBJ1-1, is DGGITQSPKYLFRKEGQNVTLSCEQNLNHDAMYWYRQDPGQGLRLIYYSQIVNDFQKGDIAEGYSVSREKKESFPLTVTSAQKNPTAFYLCASRISTGGGTEAFFGQGTRLTVV.

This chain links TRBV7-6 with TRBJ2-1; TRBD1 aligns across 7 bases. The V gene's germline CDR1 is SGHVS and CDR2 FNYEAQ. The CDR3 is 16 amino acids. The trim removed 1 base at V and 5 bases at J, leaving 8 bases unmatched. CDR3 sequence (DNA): TGTGCCAGCAGCTTAGAACCGGGACAGATTAACAATGAGCAGTTCTTC. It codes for CASSLEPGQINNEQFF.

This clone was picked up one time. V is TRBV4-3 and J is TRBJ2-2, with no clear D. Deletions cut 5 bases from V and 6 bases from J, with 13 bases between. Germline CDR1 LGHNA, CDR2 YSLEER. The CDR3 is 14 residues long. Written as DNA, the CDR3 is TGCGCCAGCAGCGCTCGCGCCACCGCCGGGGAGCTGTTTTTT. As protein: CASSARATAGELFF.

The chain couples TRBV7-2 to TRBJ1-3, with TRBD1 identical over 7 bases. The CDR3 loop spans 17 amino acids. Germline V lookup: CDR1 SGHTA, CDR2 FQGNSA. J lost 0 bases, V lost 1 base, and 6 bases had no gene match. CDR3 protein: CASSLGWTGYSGNTIYF. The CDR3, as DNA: TGTGCCAGCAGCTTAGGGTGGACAGGCTACTCTGGAAACACCATATATTTT.

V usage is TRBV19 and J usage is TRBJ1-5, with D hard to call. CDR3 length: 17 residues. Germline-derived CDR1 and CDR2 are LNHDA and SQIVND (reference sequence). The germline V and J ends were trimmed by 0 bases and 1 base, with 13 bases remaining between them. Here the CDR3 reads CASSIDRKGRSNQPQHF. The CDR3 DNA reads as TGTGCCAGTAGTATAGATCGTAAAGGGAGAAGCAATCAGCCCCAGCATTTT. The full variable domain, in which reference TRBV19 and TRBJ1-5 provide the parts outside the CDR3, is DGGITQSPKYLFRKEGQNVTLSCEQNLNHDAMYWYRQDPGQGLRLIYYSQIVNDFQKGDIAEGYSVSREKKESFPLTVTSAQKNPTAFYLCASSIDRKGRSNQPQHFGDGTRLSIL.

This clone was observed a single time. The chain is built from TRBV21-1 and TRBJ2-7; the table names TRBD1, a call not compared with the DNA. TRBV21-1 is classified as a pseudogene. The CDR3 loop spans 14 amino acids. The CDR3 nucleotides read TGTGCCAGCAGCAAAGTAGTTACAGTCTACGAGCAGTACTTC. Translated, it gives CASSKVVTVYEQYF.

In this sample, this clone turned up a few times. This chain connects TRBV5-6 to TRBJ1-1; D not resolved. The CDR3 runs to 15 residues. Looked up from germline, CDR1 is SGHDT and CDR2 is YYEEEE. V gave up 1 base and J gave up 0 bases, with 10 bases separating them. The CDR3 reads CASSLWVRMNTEAFF. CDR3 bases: TGTGCCAGCAGCTTGTGGGTCAGGATGAACACTGAAGCTTTCTTT.

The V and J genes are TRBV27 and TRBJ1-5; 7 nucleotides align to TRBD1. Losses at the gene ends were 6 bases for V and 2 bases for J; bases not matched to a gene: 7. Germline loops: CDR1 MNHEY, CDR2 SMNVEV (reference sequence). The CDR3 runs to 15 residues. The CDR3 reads CASSPGQLGNQPQHF. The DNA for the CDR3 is TGTGCCAGCAGCCCGGGACAGTTAGGCAATCAGCCCCAGCATTTT.

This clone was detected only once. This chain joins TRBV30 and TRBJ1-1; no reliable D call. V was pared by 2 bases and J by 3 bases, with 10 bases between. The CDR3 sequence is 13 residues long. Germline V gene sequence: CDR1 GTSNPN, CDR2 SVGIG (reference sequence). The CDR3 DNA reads TGTGCCTGGAGTTCGGGTTTCGACACTGAAGCTTTCTTT. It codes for CAWSSGFDTEAFF. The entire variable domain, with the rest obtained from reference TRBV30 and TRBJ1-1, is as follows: SQTIHQWPATLVQPVGSPLSLECTVEGTSNPNLYWYRQAAGRGLQLLFYSVGIGQISSEVPQNLSASRPQDRQFILSSKKLLLSDSGFYLCAWSSGFDTEAFFGQGTRLTVV.

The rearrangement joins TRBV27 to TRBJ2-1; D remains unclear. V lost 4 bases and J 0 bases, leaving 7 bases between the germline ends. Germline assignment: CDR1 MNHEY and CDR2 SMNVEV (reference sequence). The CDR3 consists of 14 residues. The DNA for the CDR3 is TGTGCCAGCAGTTGGTTTAGCTCCTACAATGAGCAGTTCTTC. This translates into CASSWFSSYNEQFF.

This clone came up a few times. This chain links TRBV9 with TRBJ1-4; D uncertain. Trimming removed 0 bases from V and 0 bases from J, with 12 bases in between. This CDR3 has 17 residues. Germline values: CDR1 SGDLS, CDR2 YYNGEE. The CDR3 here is CASSVGGDSATNEKLFF. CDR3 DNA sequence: TGTGCCAGCAGCGTAGGCGGAGACTCTGCAACTAATGAAAAACTGTTTTTT.